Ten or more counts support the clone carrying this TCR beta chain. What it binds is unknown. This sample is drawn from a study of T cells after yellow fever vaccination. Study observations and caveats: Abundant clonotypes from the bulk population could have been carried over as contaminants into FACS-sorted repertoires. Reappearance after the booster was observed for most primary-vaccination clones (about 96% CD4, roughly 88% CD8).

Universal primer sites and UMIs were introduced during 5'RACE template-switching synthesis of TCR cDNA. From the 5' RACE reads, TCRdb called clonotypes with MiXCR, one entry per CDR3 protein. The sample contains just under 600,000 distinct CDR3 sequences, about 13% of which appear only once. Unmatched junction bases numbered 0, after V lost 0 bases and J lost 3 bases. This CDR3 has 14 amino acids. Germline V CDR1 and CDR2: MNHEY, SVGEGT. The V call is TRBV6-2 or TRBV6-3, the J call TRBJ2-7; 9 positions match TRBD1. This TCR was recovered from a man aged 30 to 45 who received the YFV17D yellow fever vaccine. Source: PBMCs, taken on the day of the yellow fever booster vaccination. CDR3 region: CASSYSTGGYEQYF. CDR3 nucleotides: TGTGCCAGCAGTTACTCGACAGGGGGCTACGAGCAGTACTTC.